A single sample gave rise to the 16 T cell receptor beta chains below, sequenced in a study of blood T cell repertoires in COVID-19 (TCRdb year 2020). Library preparation employed the immunoSEQ multiplex PCR assay. TCRdb's version of the immuneACCESS table is confined to in-frame rearrangements and falls short of the full clone set. An unresolved V gene accounts for under half of the shortfall where checked; the remainder is of unknown origin. Recorded for this sample are around 100,000 clones; roughly 80% of them occurred a single time. The top ten hold 7.9% of the sample. What was sequenced was peripheral blood. The receptors come from an older man with acute or convalescent COVID-19.

This chain connects TRBV30 to TRBJ1-4; 10 bases are a match to TRBD1. CDR1 GTSNPN and CDR2 SVGIG come from the germline V gene (reference sequence). The CDR3 has 17 residues. J gave up 6 bases and V 4 bases, and 14 bases lay outside the gene matches. DNA of the CDR3: TGTGCCTGGATAAGGCCGACAGGGGGCGCGAAAGATGAAAAACTGTTTTTT. Encoded protein: CAWIRPTGGAKDEKLFF.

The rearrangement joins TRBV5-1 to TRBJ2-3; D may be TRBD2 (5 bases). V was shortened by 4 bases and J by 6 bases, with 21 bases between the two germline ends. This CDR3 is 16 amino acids long. The germline V gene encodes CDR1 SGHRS and CDR2 YFSETQ. The CDR3 loop reads CASSLRGDTLSDTQYF. CDR3 DNA sequence: TGCGCCAGCAGCCTCCGGGGAGACACGCTAAGCGATACGCAGTATTTT.

The chain links TRBV30 to TRBJ1-6; 10 bases agree with TRBD1. The CDR3 extends over 13 amino acids. V lost 5 bases and J lost 7; bases outside the gene matches: 2. CDR1 and CDR2 (germline): GTSNPN, SVGIG (reference sequence). The CDR3 DNA reads as TGTGCCTGGGGGGGACAGGGGAATTCACCCCTCCACTTT. Its translation is CAWGGQGNSPLHF.

In this sample, this clone turned up a few times. CDR3 sequence reads: CASSSGQLSNQPQHF. CDR3 DNA sequence: TGTGCCAGCAGCTCGGGACAGCTTAGCAATCAGCCCCAGCATTTT. V gene TRBV5-6 combines with J gene TRBJ1-5; 7 nucleotides align to TRBD1. CDR3 length: 15 amino acids. Trimming removed 3 bases from V and 0 bases from J; junction bases left unmatched: 3. CDR1 and CDR2 (germline): SGHDT, YYEEEE.

This rearrangement joins TRBV5-1 to TRBJ1-2; 9 bases map to TRBD1. The germline CDR1 and CDR2 sequences are SGHRS and YFSETQ. Losses at the gene ends were 0 bases for V and 7 bases for J; bases not matched to a gene: 4. This CDR3 is built from 14 residues. Here the CDR3 DNA reads TGCGCCAGCAGCTTGGATGGGACAGGGTTTGGCTACACCTTC. It translates to CASSLDGTGFGYTF.

This clone has only one observation. An end of the junction does not agree with germline; a read error may underlie this. The genes are TRBV5-1 and TRBJ2-7; no definite D call. The CDR3 sequence is 14 residues long. The germline V gene encodes CDR1 SGHRS and CDR2 YFSETQ. The CDR3 nucleotides are TGCGCCAGCAGCTTGGTGCCCGGGTCCTCCGAGCAGTACTTC. It encodes CASSLVPGSSEQYF. The full variable domain, rest sourced from reference TRBV5-1 and TRBJ2-7, is KAGVTQTPRYLIKTRGQQVTLSCSPISGHRSVSWYQQTPGQGLQFLFEYFSETQRNKGNFPGRFSGRQFSNSRSEMNVSTLELGDSALYLCASSLVPGSSEQYFGPGTRLTVT.

The table lists this clone with a count of one. The chain recombines TRBV20-1 with TRBJ2-5; D uncertain. Trimming stripped 5 bases from V and 5 bases from J, with 9 bases between. The CDR3 covers 11 residues. The germline gives CDR1 DFQATT, CDR2 SNEGSKA (reference sequence). CDR3 sequence: CSALRSETQYF. In DNA, the CDR3 is TGCAGTGCTCTAAGGAGCGAGACCCAGTACTTC.

The chain has TRBV4-1 and TRBJ1-4; no definite D call. Trimming pared 0 bases from V and 9 bases from J, leaving 14 bases between. The CDR3 is 15 amino acids. CDR1 and CDR2 (germline): MGHRA, YSYEKL. The CDR3 sequence is CASSQDLRTDQKLFF. CDR3 sequence (DNA): TGCGCCAGCAGCCAAGATCTTAGGACTGATCAAAAACTGTTTTTT.

This rearrangement joins TRBV7-3 to TRBJ2-1; 7 nucleotides line up with TRBD2. Germline CDR1 is SGHTA and CDR2 is FQGTGA. Trimming at V came to 8 bases and at J to 5 bases, leaving 9 bases not matched to a gene. The CDR3 sequence is 14 residues long. DNA for the CDR3: TGTGCCAGCGCTAGTAGCGGGCCAAACAATGAGCAGTTCTTC. It translates to CASASSGPNNEQFF.

This chain links TRBV21-1 with TRBJ1-1; no DNA check was done on the table's D call, TRBD1. TRBV21-1 is reported as a pseudogene. The CDR3 has 14 amino acids. The CDR3 spells CASSKGQGDTEAFF. The CDR3 DNA sequence: TGTGCCAGCAGCAAAGGTCAGGGGGACACTGAAGCTTTCTTT.

The chain has TRBV13 and TRBJ2-7, with a tentative D call TRBD2 (6 bases). CDR1 is PRHDT and CDR2 is FYEKMQ in the germline V gene (reference sequence). The CDR3 runs to 15 residues. The V and J ends lost 5 bases and 5 bases respectively, with 19 bases between them. The CDR3 loop reads CASSPGLFSGHEQYF. The CDR3 DNA follows: TGTGCCAGCAGCCCCGGTCTATTTAGCGGCCACGAGCAGTACTTC. Combining the CDR3 with reference TRBV13 and TRBJ2-7 gives the whole variable domain AAGVIQSPRHLIKEKRETATLKCYPIPRHDTVYWYQQGPGQDPQFLISFYEKMQSDKGSIPDRFSAQQFSDYHSELNMSSLELGDSALYFCASSPGLFSGHEQYFGPGTRLTVT.

The chain links TRBV10-2 to TRBJ1-1; TRBD1 matches 8 bases. The CDR3 runs to 13 residues. Germline-derived CDR1 and CDR2 are WSHSY and SAAADI. The junction had 2 bases not matched to a gene; V was cut back by 4 bases and J by 4 bases. CDR3: CASSATGGTEAFF. The CDR3 DNA is TGCGCCAGCAGTGCTACAGGGGGCACTGAAGCTTTCTTT.

The chain recombines TRBV15 with TRBJ1-5; D is possibly TRBD1 (5 bases). Per the germline V gene, CDR1 is LNHNV and CDR2 is YYDKDF (reference sequence). The CDR3 runs 14 residues. V lost 7 bases to trimming and J lost 0 bases, with 10 bases between them. This chain's CDR3 is CATNTGGSNQPQHF. The CDR3 bases are TGTGCCACCAATACGGGGGGTAGCAATCAGCCCCAGCATTTT.

The rearrangement uses TRBV2 and TRBJ2-7; 11 bases are a match to TRBD2. V was pared by 6 bases and J by 3 bases, with 1 base of the junction left unmatched. The germline gives CDR1 SNHLY, CDR2 FYNNEI. CDR3 length: 13 residues. The CDR3 loop reads CASSLAGGYEQYF. The CDR3, as DNA: TGTGCCAGCAGCCTAGCGGGGGGCTACGAGCAGTACTTC.

This chain connects TRBV15 to TRBJ2-1; TRBD2 aligns across 12 bases. The CDR3 runs 15 residues. Unmatched junction bases numbered 3, after V lost 5 bases and J lost 4 bases. The germline gives CDR1 LNHNV, CDR2 YYDKDF (reference sequence). The CDR3: CATSDGTSGYNEQFF. The CDR3, as DNA: TGTGCCACCAGCGACGGGACTAGCGGGTACAATGAGCAGTTCTTC.

This clone was found a few times. The rearrangement uses TRBV10-3 and TRBJ1-5; 10 bases agree with TRBD1. Germline CDR1 is ENHRY and CDR2 is SYGVKD. The CDR3 totals 13 residues. V lost 10 bases, J lost 6 bases, and 6 bases stayed unmatched. CDR3 in DNA: TGTGCCAGCCGGACAGGGGGGGGTCAGCCCCAGCATTTT. Protein: CASRTGGGQPQHF.